This TCR beta chain was recovered during a study of long-term antiretroviral therapy in people with HIV. The run of the v3.0 immunoSEQ assay was at survey level. Target depth was about 35,000-55,000 T-cell genomes per sample. Using immunoSEQ multiplex PCR, the repertoire was profiled, and TCRdb retains in-frame clones only, with some absent. The table records about 33,000 clones, over 60% of them present only once. A minimum of one pre-ART and two post-ART PBMC samples existed for each donor. HIV-positive participants all received treatment in the United States. Trimming removed 0 bases from V and 7 bases from J, with 10 bases in between. Germline V CDR1 and CDR2: SGHRS, YFSETQ. The CDR3 is made up of 14 amino acids.

The sequencing used unsorted PBMCs, collected 2 years after starting antiretroviral therapy. This TCR came from a woman aged 45-65 years with HIV. The chain recombines TRBV5-1 with TRBJ2-2; the D gene is possibly TRBD1 (6 bases). CDR3 protein: CASSLDRAGGELFF. The CDR3 DNA reads as TGCGCCAGCAGCTTGGACAGGGCAGGCGGGGAGCTGTTTTTT. The complete variable domain, with remaining parts taken from reference TRBV5-1 and TRBJ2-2, reads KAGVTQTPRYLIKTRGQQVTLSCSPISGHRSVSWYQQTPGQGLQFLFEYFSETQRNKGNFPGRFSGRQFSNSRSEMNVSTLELGDSALYLCASSLDRAGGELFFGEGSRLTVL.